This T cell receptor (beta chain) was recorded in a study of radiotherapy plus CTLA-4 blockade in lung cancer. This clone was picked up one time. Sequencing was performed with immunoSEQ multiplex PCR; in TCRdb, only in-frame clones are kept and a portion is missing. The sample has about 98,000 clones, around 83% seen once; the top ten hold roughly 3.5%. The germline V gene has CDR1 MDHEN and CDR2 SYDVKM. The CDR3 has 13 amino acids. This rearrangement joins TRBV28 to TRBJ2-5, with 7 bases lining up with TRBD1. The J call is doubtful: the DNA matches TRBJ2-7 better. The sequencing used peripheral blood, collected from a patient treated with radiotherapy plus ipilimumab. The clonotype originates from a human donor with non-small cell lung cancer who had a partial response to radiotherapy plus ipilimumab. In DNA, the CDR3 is TGTGCCAGCAGCCGAGGACAGGCCCCCGAGCAGTACTTC. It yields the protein CASSRGQAPEQYF.